A selection of T cell receptor beta chains follows, all from one sample in a study of Graves' ophthalmopathy and Graves' hyperthyroidism. TCRdb recomputed calls from the multiplex PCR reads with MiXCR, one row per CDR3 protein. The sample records about 700,000 distinct CDR3 sequences, 40% being singletons. The sample taken for sequencing was peripheral blood. All receptors come from an adult man with Graves' ophthalmopathy. Both conserved end residues are part of each CDR3. D genes are given only for firm matches. Part of the rows lack a size; the others show once, few, many or a class for expanded clones.

clone_size,j_call,v_call,d_call,cdr3_aa,cdr3_nt
NA,TRBJ1-6,TRBV19,TRBD1,CASSIGQGHQPLHF,TGTGCCAGTAGTATAGGACAGGGGCACCAGCCCCTCCACTTT
few,TRBJ1-4,TRBV12-3/TRBV12-4,NA,CASSYSHRPGEKLFF,TGTGCCAGCAGTTACTCCCACAGGCCGGGTGAAAAACTGTTTTTT
once,TRBJ1-3,TRBV10-3,NA,CASSYGGPRAGNTIYF,TGTGCCAGCAGTTACGGGGGGCCCCGGGCTGGAAACACCATATATTTT
few,TRBJ2-2,TRBV7-2,NA,CASSLRGYANTGELFF,TGTGCCAGCAGCTTACGGGGGTATGCGAACACCGGGGAGCTGTTTTTT
few,TRBJ1-1,TRBV24-1,NA,CATSDLSSPGEAFF,TGTGCCACCAGTGATTTAAGCTCCCCCGGTGAAGCTTTCTTT
NA,TRBJ1-1,TRBV7-9,TRBD1,CASSYGTGVFF,TGTGCCAGCAGTTACGGGACAGGGGTTTTCTTT
NA,TRBJ1-5,TRBV28,NA,CAINFGNQPQHF,TGTGCCATCAATTTCGGCAATCAGCCCCAGCATTTT
NA,TRBJ2-7,TRBV7-2,NA,CASSLSTSYEQYF,TGTGCCAGCAGTTTATCTACCAGCTACGAGCAGTACTTC
NA,TRBJ1-2,TRBV20-1,NA,CSAKTDYGYTF,TGCAGTGCCAAGACTGACTATGGCTACACCTTC
few,TRBJ2-7,TRBV6-4,TRBD1,CASSRQGEKQYF,TGTGCCAGCTCCAGACAGGGGGAGAAGCAGTACTTC
NA,TRBJ2-2,TRBV7-6,TRBD1,CASSSTQGRNTGELFF,TGTGCCAGCAGCTCCACACAGGGGCGGAACACCGGGGAGCTGTTTTTT
few,TRBJ2-5,TRBV7-9,TRBD2,CASSLPGTRDETQYF,TGTGCCAGCAGCTTACCCGGGACTAGGGACGAGACCCAGTACTTC
few,TRBJ2-7,TRBV7-9,NA,CASSSPLGEQYF,TGTGCCAGCAGCTCCCCCCTTGGCGAGCAGTACTTC
NA,TRBJ1-2,TRBV10-3,NA,CASSLYGRDNYGYTF,TGTGCCAGCAGTTTATATGGCAGGGACAACTATGGCTACACCTTC
few,TRBJ1-5,TRBV10-3,TRBD1,CASSSDRNFNQPQHF,TGTGCCAGCAGTTCGGACAGGAACTTCAATCAGCCCCAGCATTTT
many,TRBJ2-7,TRBV5-8,NA,CASTGARDHEQYF,TGTGCCAGCACCGGGGCCAGGGACCACGAGCAGTACTTC
many,TRBJ2-5,TRBV10-2,NA,CASSEEGMGTQYF,TGCGCCAGCAGTGAAGAGGGGATGGGGACCCAGTACTTC
many,TRBJ1-5,TRBV20-1,TRBD1,CSARQGSNQPQHF,TGCAGCGCCCGACAGGGTAGCAATCAGCCCCAGCATTTT
few,TRBJ1-3,TRBV7-9,NA,CASSRMSGNTIYF,TGTGCCAGCAGCCGCATGAGCGGAAACACCATATATTTT
few,TRBJ2-5,TRBV5-1,TRBD1,CASSTGTGDETQYF,TGCGCCAGCAGCACCGGGACAGGCGACGAGACCCAGTACTTC
NA,TRBJ1-3,TRBV9,TRBD1,CASSGQGFRGNTIYF,TGTGCCAGCAGTGGACAGGGCTTTAGGGGAAACACCATATATTTT
few,TRBJ1-6,TRBV2,TRBD1,CASSFSGQDDNSPLHF,TGTGCCAGCAGTTTCTCCGGACAGGATGATAATTCACCCCTCCACTTT
NA,TRBJ2-7,TRBV5-1,TRBD1,CASSPTSGQGPSYEQYF,TGCGCCAGCAGCCCGACATCCGGACAGGGGCCTTCCTACGAGCAGTACTTC
few,TRBJ2-5,TRBV3-1,TRBD1,CASSDRGQETQYF,TGTGCCAGCAGCGACCGGGGACAGGAGACCCAGTACTTC
NA,TRBJ1-2,TRBV2,NA,CASSPDLRGTYYGYTF,TGTGCCAGCAGCCCAGACCTCAGGGGAACCTACTATGGCTACACCTTC
once,TRBJ2-5,TRBV25-1,TRBD2,CASSDSTSGLRQETQYF,TGTGCCAGCAGTGATTCGACTAGCGGGTTGCGGCAAGAGACCCAGTACTTC
many,TRBJ1-1,TRBV5-1,NA,CASSQTPNTEAFF,TGCGCCAGCAGCCAGACACCCAACACTGAAGCTTTCTTT
NA,TRBJ2-6,TRBV29-1,NA,CSAVQGTAEAF,TGCAGCGCCGTCCAGGGGACCGCTGAAGCTTTC
NA,TRBJ2-2,TRBV7-9,NA,CASSQVGRSGELFF,TGCGCCAGCAGCCAAGTAGGGAGGTCCGGGGAGCTGTTTTTT
few,TRBJ2-6,TRBV19,NA,CASSIPQISGANVLTF,TGTGCCAGTAGTATTCCACAGATCTCTGGGGCCAACGTCCTGACTTTC
NA,TRBJ1-6,TRBV10-3,NA,CATRGIVSNQPLHF,TGTGCCACTCGGGGCATCGTAAGCAATCAGCCCCTCCACTTT
NA,TRBJ2-7,TRBV20-1,NA,CSASLNGRDYEQYF,TGCAGTGCTAGTCTGAACGGCAGGGACTACGAGCAGTACTTC
NA,TRBJ2-3,TRBV19,NA,CASSKRLVADTQYF,TGTGCCAGTAGCAAACGTCTTGTTGCAGATACGCAGTATTTT
NA,TRBJ2-7,TRBV5-1,NA,CASGFRGGGYEQYF,TGCGCCAGCGGCTTCCGCGGAGGAGGCTACGAGCAGTACTTC
few,TRBJ2-7,TRBV5-1,NA,CASSPDSTSYEQYF,TGCGCCAGCAGCCCTGACAGCACTTCCTACGAGCAGTACTTC
many,TRBJ1-1,TRBV28,NA,CASREGTEAFF,TGTGCCAGCAGGGAGGGCACTGAAGCTTTCTTT
NA,TRBJ2-5,TRBV7-9,NA,CASSQVFMGAETQYF,TGTGCCAGCAGCCAAGTTTTTATGGGAGCGGAGACCCAGTACTTC
few,TRBJ2-7,TRBV2,TRBD1,CASRPTGVSYEQYF,TGTGCCAGCAGGCCGACAGGGGTCTCCTACGAGCAGTACTTC
few,TRBJ1-4,TRBV25-1,NA,CASSYGPTNEKLFF,TGTGCCAGCAGTTACGGGCCAACCAATGAAAAACTGTTTTTT
NA,TRBJ1-1,TRBV10-3,NA,CAMSQVNTEAFF,TGTGCCATGTCACAGGTGAACACTGAAGCTTTCTTT
NA,TRBJ2-2,TRBV25-1,NA,CATRIGAGELFF,TGTGCCACCAGGATCGGTGCCGGGGAGCTGTTTTTT
many,TRBJ2-7,TRBV27,NA,CASRGMHEQYF,TGTGCCAGCAGGGGGATGCACGAGCAGTACTTC
many,TRBJ1-5,TRBV7-2,NA,CASSLAAGRNQPQHF,TGTGCCAGCAGCTTAGCAGCAGGGCGGAATCAGCCCCAGCATTTT
many,TRBJ2-6,TRBV19,NA,CASSMIASGANVLTF,TGTGCCAGTAGTATGATAGCCTCTGGGGCCAACGTCCTGACTTTC
few,TRBJ1-4,TRBV2,NA,CASSEWEPNEKLFF,TGTGCCAGCAGTGAGTGGGAGCCGAATGAAAAACTGTTTTTT
many,TRBJ2-5,TRBV19,NA,CASSIAGQETQYF,TGTGCCAGTAGTATCGCAGGGCAAGAGACCCAGTACTTC
NA,TRBJ1-2,TRBV10-1,NA,CASSYPRGRGYNYGYTF,TGTGCCAGCAGTTACCCCCGGGGCAGGGGCTATAACTATGGCTACACCTTC
NA,TRBJ1-2,TRBV2,NA,CASRWRGGNYGYTF,TGTGCCAGCAGGTGGAGGGGTGGGAACTATGGCTACACCTTC
NA,TRBJ2-2,TRBV25-1,NA,CASSDPDENTGELFF,TGTGCCAGCAGTGACCCCGACGAGAACACCGGGGAGCTGTTTTTT